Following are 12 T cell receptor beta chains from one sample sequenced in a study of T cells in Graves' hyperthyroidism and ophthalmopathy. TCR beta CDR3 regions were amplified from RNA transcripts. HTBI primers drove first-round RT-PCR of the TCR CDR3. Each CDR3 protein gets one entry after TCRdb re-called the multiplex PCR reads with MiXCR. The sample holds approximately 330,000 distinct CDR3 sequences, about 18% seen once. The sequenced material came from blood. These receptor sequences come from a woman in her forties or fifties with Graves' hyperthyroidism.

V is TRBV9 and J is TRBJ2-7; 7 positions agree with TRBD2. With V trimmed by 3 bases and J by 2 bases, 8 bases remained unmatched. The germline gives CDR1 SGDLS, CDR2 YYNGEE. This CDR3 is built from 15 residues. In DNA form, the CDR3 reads TGTGCCAGCAGCGAGACACGGGGGGAGACCTACGAGCAGTACTTC. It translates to CASSETRGETYEQYF.

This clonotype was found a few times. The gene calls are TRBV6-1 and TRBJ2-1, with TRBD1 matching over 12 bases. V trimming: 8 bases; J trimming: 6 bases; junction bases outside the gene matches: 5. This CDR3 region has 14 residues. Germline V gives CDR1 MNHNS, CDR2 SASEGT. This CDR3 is CASGDRGHGNEQFF. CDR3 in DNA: TGTGCCAGCGGGGACAGGGGGCATGGCAATGAGCAGTTCTTC.

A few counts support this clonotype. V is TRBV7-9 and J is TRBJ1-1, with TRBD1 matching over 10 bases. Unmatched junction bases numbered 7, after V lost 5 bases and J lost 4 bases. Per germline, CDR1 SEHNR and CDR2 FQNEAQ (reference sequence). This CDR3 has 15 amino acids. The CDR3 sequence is CASSTGQGSATEAFF. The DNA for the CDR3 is TGTGCCAGCAGCACGGGACAGGGGTCGGCCACTGAAGCTTTCTTT.

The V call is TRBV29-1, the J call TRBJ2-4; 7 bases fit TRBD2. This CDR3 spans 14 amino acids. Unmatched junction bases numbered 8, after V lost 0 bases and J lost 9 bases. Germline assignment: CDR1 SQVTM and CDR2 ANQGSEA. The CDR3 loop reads CSVEDVRGGAIQYF. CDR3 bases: TGCAGCGTTGAAGATGTTAGGGGAGGGGCCATTCAGTACTTC.

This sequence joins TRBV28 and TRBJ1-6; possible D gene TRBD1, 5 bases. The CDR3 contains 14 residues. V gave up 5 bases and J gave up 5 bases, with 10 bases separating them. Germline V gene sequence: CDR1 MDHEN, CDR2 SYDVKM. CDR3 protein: CASSQGGDNSPLHF. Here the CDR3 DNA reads TGTGCCAGCAGTCAGGGTGGCGATAATTCACCCCTCCACTTT.

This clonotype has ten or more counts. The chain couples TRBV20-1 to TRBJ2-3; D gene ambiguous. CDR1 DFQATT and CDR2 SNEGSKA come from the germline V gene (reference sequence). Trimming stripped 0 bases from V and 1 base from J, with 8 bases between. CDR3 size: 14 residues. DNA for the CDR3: TGCAGTGCTAGAGATCACTTGGGCACAGATACGCAGTATTTT. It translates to CSARDHLGTDTQYF.

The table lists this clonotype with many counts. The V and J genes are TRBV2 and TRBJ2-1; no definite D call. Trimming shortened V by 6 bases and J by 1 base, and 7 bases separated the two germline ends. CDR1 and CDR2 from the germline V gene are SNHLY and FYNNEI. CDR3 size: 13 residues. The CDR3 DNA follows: TGTGCCAGCAGGAGCGCTTCCTACAATGAGCAGTTCTTC. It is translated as CASRSASYNEQFF.

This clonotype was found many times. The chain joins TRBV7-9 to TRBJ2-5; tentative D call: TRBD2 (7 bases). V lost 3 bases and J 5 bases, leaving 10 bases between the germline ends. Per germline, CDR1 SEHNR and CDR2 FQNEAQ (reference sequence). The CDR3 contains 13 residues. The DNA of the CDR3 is TGTGCCAGCAGCTTGGGGGGGCCGGAGACCCAGTACTTC. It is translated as CASSLGGPETQYF.

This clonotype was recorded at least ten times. In DNA, the CDR3 is TGTGCCTGGAGTGCCAGGACAATCGCGGGCTTTCCCACTGAAGCTTTCTTT. This codes for CAWSARTIAGFPTEAFF. J is TRBJ1-1 and V is TRBV30; D is perhaps TRBD1 (5 bases). The CDR3 sequence is 17 residues long. Between the trimmed V and J ends, which lost 1 base and 4 bases, there was a span of 22 bases. The germline gives CDR1 GTSNPN, CDR2 SVGIG (reference sequence).

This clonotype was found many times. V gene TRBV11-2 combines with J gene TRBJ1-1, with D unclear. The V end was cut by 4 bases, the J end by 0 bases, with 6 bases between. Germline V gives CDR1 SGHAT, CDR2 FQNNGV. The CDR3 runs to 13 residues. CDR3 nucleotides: TGTGCCAGCAGCTCCGAGATGAACACTGAAGCTTTCTTT. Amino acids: CASSSEMNTEAFF.

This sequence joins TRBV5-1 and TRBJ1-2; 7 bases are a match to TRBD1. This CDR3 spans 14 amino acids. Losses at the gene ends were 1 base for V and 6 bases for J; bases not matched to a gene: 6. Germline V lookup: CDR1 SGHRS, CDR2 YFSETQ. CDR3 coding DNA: TGCGCCAGCAGCTTGCCATCAGGGGGAGATGGCTACACCTTC. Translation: CASSLPSGGDGYTF.

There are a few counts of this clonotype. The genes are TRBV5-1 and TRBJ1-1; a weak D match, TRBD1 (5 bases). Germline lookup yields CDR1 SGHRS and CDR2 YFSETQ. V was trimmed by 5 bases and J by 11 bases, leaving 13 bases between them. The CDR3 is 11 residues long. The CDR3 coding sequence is TGCGCCAGCAGGCAAGGGGATAGGGCTTTCTTT. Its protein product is CASRQGDRAFF.